Listed below are T cell receptor beta chains from one sample, sequenced in a study of blood T cell repertoires in COVID-19. Some clones are missing from TCRdb's copy, which holds only in-frame ones; the method was immunoSEQ multiplex PCR. The repertoire holds around 120,000 clones, with 55% to 70% as singletons. The sample comprised peripheral blood. The receptors here all came from a woman in her seventies with acute or convalescent COVID-19. The CDR3 runs from the conserved cysteine through the conserved F or W.

v_gene	j_gene	CDR3aa
TRBV29-1	TRBJ2-5	CSVEDSEGWGQETQYF
TRBV6-5	TRBJ1-4	CASSYSTGLNEKLFF
TRBV5-8	TRBJ1-1	CASSLYEGTNTEAFF
TRBV12-3/TRBV12-4	TRBJ2-7	CASSLMPQPAYF
TRBV11-2	TRBJ2-3	CASSSSGSTQYF
TRBV15	TRBJ1-5	CATQTGLNQPQHF
TRBV10-1	TRBJ2-3	CASSDLSLGQGMLADTQYF
TRBV10-3	TRBJ1-5	CAISIWGGNQPQHF
TRBV5-6	TRBJ1-5	CASSLLGARQPQHF
TRBV2	TRBJ1-5	CASSDGGGKPQHF
TRBV3-1/TRBV3-2	TRBJ1-5	CASSQGAQGERPQHF
TRBV15	TRBJ1-3	CATSRPGQGFGNTIYF
TRBV7-9	TRBJ2-7	CASSPAGTGGYEQYF
TRBV7-2	TRBJ2-1	CASSPRLAGGNNEQFF
TRBV12-3/TRBV12-4	TRBJ2-7	CASSLSGRDEQYF
TRBV4-1	TRBJ2-2	CASSIWTGNTGELFF
TRBV20-1	TRBJ2-3	CSASYGFSDTQYF
TRBV10-1	TRBJ2-5	CASSSGTSPFETQYF
TRBV27	TRBJ2-1	CASSLQGPHRDEQFF
TRBV7-2	TRBJ2-7	CASGRRGTHNDEQYF
TRBV5-4	TRBJ2-2	CASSTGLETGELFF
TRBV28	TRBJ2-2	CASRDREAGELFF
TRBV5-6	TRBJ2-2	CASSIPGQLTGELFF
TRBV9	TRBJ1-6	CASSVQGSANSPLHF
TRBV4-1	TRBJ2-7	CASSRGQGSEQYF
TRBV5-1	TRBJ1-1	CASSLRSGGLNTEAFF
TRBV25-1	TRBJ1-1	CASSERGGHTEAFF
TRBV5-1	TRBJ1-2	CASSSEPRDRVDSYGYTF
TRBV5-1	TRBJ2-3	CASSSGLAGPRPLDTQYF
TRBV7-9	TRBJ2-3	CASSFTAGGSTDTQYF
TRBV29-1	TRBJ2-1	CSTNPNGLPYNEQFF
TRBV11-2	TRBJ1-1	CASSNRWSNTEAFF
TRBV4-2	TRBJ2-2	CASSQDSYSGGWTGELFF
TRBV18	TRBJ1-2	CASSPLRESDYGYTF
TRBV19	TRBJ2-3	CASSNARAQYF
TRBV6-7	TRBJ1-2	CASSYLQGCGYTF
TRBV6-1	TRBJ2-7	CASSEGTSGRLEQYF
TRBV9	TRBJ2-1	CASSEQGSPNEQFF
TRBV2	TRBJ2-7	CASEGASGGSYEQYF
TRBV6-6	TRBJ2-5	CASSAGQGAQPQRGEKTQYF
TRBV5-1	TRBJ2-5	CASSLALDSNYQETQYF
TRBV19	TRBJ1-2	CASKDRGDRYGYTF
TRBV18	TRBJ2-7	CASSPPRVLSGRAYEQYF
TRBV6-2/TRBV6-3	TRBJ2-7	CASSPGLSYEQYF
TRBV5-1	TRBJ1-1	CASSFKGDTEAFF
TRBV5-4	TRBJ1-2	CASSAWTGGDYGYTF
TRBV28	TRBJ2-5	CASRTSRETQYF
TRBV9	TRBJ1-1	CASSVGRPGRTEAFF
TRBV18	TRBJ2-1	CASSHGTGVNNEQFF
TRBV5-1	TRBJ2-5	CASSLKGLDGGQETQYF